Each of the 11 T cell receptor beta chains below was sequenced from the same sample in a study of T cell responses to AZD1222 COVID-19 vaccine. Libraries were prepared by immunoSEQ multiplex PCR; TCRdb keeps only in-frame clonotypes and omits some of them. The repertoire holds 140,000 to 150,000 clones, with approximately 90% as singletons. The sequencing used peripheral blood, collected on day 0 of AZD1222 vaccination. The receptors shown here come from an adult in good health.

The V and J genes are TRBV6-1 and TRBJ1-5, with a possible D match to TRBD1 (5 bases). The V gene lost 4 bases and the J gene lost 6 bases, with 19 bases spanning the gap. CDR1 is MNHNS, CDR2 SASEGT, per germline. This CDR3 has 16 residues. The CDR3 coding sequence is TGTGCCAGCAGTGCTACGACCGGGGGGTCAGGTCAGCCCCAGCATTTT. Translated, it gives CASSATTGGSGQPQHF.

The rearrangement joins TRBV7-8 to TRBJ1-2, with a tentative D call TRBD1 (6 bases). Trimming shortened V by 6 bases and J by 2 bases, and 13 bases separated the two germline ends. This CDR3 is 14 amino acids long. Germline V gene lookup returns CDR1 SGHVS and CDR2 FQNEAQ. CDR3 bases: TGTGCCAGCAGTATACAGGGACCAAACTATGGCTACACCTTC. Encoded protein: CASSIQGPNYGYTF.

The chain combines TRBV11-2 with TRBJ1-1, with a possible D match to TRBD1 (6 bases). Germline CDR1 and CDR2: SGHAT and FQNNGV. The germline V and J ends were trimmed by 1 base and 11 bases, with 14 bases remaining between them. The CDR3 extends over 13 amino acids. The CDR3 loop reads CASSLGTTGGAFF. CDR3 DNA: TGTGCCAGCAGCTTAGGGACGACAGGAGGTGCTTTCTTT.

The CDR3, as DNA: TGTGCCAGTGGGACTAGCGGGAGGACAGATACGCAGTATTTT. This codes for CASGTSGRTDTQYF. This sequence joins TRBV6-5 and TRBJ2-3; 15 bases line up with TRBD2. The V gene's germline CDR1 is MNHEY and CDR2 SVGAGI. V gave up 9 bases and J gave up 3 bases; unmatched junction bases: 1. The CDR3 runs 14 residues.

Written as DNA, the CDR3 is TGCAGCGTTGAGGGACAGGGAGCATACGAGCAGTACTTC. Translation: CSVEGQGAYEQYF. The chain joins TRBV29-1 to TRBJ2-7; 9 bases agree with TRBD1. Germline V gene data show CDR1 as SQVTM and CDR2 as ANQGSEA. V lost 3 bases and J lost 4; bases outside the gene matches: 4. The CDR3 totals 13 residues.

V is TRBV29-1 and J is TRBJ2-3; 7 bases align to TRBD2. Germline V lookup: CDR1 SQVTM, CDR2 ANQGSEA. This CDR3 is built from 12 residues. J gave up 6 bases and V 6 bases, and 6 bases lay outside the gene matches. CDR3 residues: CSVLAAPDTQYF. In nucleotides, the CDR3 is TGCAGCGTCCTAGCGGCCCCGGATACGCAGTATTTT.

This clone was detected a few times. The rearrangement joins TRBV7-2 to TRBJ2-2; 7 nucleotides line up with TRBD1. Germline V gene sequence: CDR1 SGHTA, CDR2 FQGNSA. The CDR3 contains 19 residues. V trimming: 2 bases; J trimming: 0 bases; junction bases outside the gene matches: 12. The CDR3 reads CASSLRQGTAFANTGELFF. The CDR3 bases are TGTGCCAGCAGCTTACGACAGGGTACAGCGTTCGCGAACACCGGGGAGCTGTTTTTT.

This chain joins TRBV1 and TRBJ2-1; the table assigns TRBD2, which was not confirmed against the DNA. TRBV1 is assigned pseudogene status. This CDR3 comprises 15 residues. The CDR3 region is CTSSAVLVSGKIQFF. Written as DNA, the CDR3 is TGCACCAGCAGCGCGGTTTTGGTGTCGGGGAAAATACAGTTCTTC.

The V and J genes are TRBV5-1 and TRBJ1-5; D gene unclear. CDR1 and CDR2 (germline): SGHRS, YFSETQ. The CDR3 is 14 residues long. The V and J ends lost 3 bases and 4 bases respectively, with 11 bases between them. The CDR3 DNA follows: TGCGCCAGCAGCTCGAACGGGGTAAATCAGCCCCAGCATTTT. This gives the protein CASSSNGVNQPQHF.

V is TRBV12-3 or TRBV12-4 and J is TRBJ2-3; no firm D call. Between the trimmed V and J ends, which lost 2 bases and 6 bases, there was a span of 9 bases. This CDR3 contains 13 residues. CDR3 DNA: TGTGCCAGCAGTTTACCGAGTATTGATACGCAGTATTTT. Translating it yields CASSLPSIDTQYF.

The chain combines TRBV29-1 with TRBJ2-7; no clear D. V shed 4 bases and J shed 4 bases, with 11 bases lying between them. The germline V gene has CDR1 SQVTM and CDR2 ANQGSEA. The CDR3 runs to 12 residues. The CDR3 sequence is CSVVMGIYEQYF. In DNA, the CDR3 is TGCAGCGTTGTGATGGGGATTTACGAGCAGTACTTC.